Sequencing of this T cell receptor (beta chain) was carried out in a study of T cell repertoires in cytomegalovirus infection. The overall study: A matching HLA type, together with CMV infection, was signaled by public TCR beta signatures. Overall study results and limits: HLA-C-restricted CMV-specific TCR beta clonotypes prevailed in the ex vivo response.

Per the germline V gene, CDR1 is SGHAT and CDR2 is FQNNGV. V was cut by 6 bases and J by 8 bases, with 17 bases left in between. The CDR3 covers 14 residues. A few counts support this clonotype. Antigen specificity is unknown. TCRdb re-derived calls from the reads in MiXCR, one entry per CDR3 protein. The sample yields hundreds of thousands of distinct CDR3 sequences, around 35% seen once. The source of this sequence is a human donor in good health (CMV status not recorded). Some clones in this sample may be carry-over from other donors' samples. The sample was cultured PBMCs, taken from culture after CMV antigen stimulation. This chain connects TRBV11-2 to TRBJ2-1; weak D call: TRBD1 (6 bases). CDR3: CASRKTQGSDEQFF. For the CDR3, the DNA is TGTGCCAGCAGGAAAACACAGGGTTCCGATGAGCAGTTCTTC. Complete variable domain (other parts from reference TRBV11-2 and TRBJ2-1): EAGVAQSPRYKIIEKRQSVAFWCNPISGHATLYWYQQILGQGPKLLIQFQNNGVVDDSQLPKDRFSAERLKGVDSTLKIQPAKLEDSAVYLCASRKTQGSDEQFFGPGTRLTVL.